These 22 T cell receptor beta chains were all obtained from the same sample, sequenced in a study of T cells in Graves' hyperthyroidism and ophthalmopathy. RNA transcripts gave rise to amplified TCR beta CDR3 regions. Initially, a first-round RT-PCR of the TCR CDR3 employed the HTBI primer set. Using its own MiXCR run on the multiplex PCR reads, TCRdb lists one record per CDR3 protein. The sample contains approximately 400,000 distinct CDR3 sequences, roughly 12% of which appear only once. Material: blood. These receptors originate from a man aged 25 to 45 with Graves' hyperthyroidism that later progressed to Graves' ophthalmopathy.

The chain employs TRBV20-1 and TRBJ1-2, with TRBD1 as a possible D gene (6 bases). The CDR3 totals 14 residues. Germline values: CDR1 DFQATT, CDR2 SNEGSKA (reference sequence). With 1 base removed from V and 7 bases from J, the gap between germline ends came to 16 bases. The CDR3 coding sequence is TGCAGTGCTAGAGTCCAGGGGCGGCTTTCTGGCTACACCTTC. Translation: CSARVQGRLSGYTF.

This clonotype was observed a handful of times. The J gene is TRBJ1-6, the V gene TRBV7-9, with TRBD1 as a possible D gene (6 bases). The CDR3 sequence is 15 residues long. The germline V gene encodes CDR1 SEHNR and CDR2 FQNEAQ (reference sequence). V lost 5 bases and J 6 bases, leaving 14 bases between the germline ends. The CDR3 reads CASSPQGLGNSPLHF. As DNA, the CDR3 is TGTGCCAGCAGCCCGCAGGGGCTAGGTAATTCACCCCTCCACTTT. The full variable domain, rest sourced from reference TRBV7-9 and TRBJ1-6, is DTGVSQNPRHKITKRGQNVTFRCDPISEHNRLYWYRQTLGQGPEFLTYFQNEAQLEKSRLLSDRFSAERPKGSFSTLEIQRTEQGDSAMYLCASSPQGLGNSPLHFGNGTRLTVT.

The rearrangement links TRBV7-6 to TRBJ1-2; the D gene is possibly TRBD1 (5 bases). With 5 bases removed from V and 8 bases from J, the gap between germline ends came to 15 bases. CDR1 and CDR2 (germline): SGHVS, FNYEAQ. The CDR3 runs 13 residues. As DNA, the CDR3 is TGTGCCAGCAGCCCAGGACAAACCGACGGCTACACCTTC. Translating it yields CASSPGQTDGYTF. Combining the CDR3 with reference TRBV7-6 and TRBJ1-2 gives the whole variable domain GAGVSQSPRYKVTKRGQDVALRCDPISGHVSLYWYRQALGQGPEFLTYFNYEAQQDKSGLPNDRFSAERPEGSISTLTIQRTEQRDSAMYRCASSPGQTDGYTFGSGTRLTVV.

This chain joins TRBV6-2 or TRBV6-3 and TRBJ1-3, with D perhaps matching TRBD1 (5 bases). V lost 0 bases to trimming and J lost 0 bases, with 12 bases between them. There are 17 residues in the CDR3. Germline V gives CDR1 MNHEY, CDR2 SVGEGT. CDR3 protein: CASSYSSGASSGNTIYF. The CDR3 coding sequence is TGTGCCAGCAGTTACTCGTCCGGGGCGAGCTCTGGAAACACCATATATTTT.

This clonotype was detected ten times or more. This sequence joins TRBV6-1 and TRBJ1-6, with D tentatively TRBD1 (6 bases). Germline loops: CDR1 MNHNS, CDR2 SASEGT. The length of the CDR3 is 15 residues. V dropped 4 bases and J dropped 7 bases, with 14 bases sitting between them. DNA for the CDR3: TGTGCCAGCAGTGTGGGGGCAGCCAGGAATTCACCCCTCCACTTT. Amino acid sequence: CASSVGAARNSPLHF.

J is TRBJ2-5 and V is TRBV5-1; TRBD2 agrees at 13 bases. CDR1 and CDR2 (germline): SGHRS, YFSETQ. The CDR3 has 18 residues. V trimming: 1 base; J trimming: 2 bases; junction bases outside the gene matches: 8. The CDR3 DNA is TGCGCCAGCAGCTTGCGGACTAGCGGGAGAGGGGCGCAAGAGACCCAGTACTTC. It codes for CASSLRTSGRGAQETQYF.

This clonotype occurred many times. The V gene is TRBV2, the J gene TRBJ2-7; D remains ambiguous. The V end lost 1 base, the J end lost 6 bases, and 13 bases lay between the germline ends. Per germline, CDR1 SNHLY and CDR2 FYNNEI. The CDR3 runs to 14 residues. The CDR3 reads CASSEGHYFGEQYF. In nucleotides, the CDR3 is TGTGCCAGCAGTGAAGGGCACTACTTCGGCGAGCAGTACTTC. Full variable domain (missing parts from reference TRBV2 and TRBJ2-7): EPEVTQTPSHQVTQMGQEVILRCVPISNHLYFYWYRQILGQKVEFLVSFYNNEISEKSEIFDDQFSVERPDGSNFTLKIRSTKLEDSAMYFCASSEGHYFGEQYFGPGTRLTVT.

The sample holds a few counts of this clonotype. The gene calls are TRBV7-8 and TRBJ2-2; a weak D match, TRBD1 (6 bases). V was pared by 2 bases and J by 0 bases, with 7 bases between. CDR1 and CDR2 (germline): SGHVS, FQNEAQ. The CDR3 is 15 amino acids. The CDR3 bases are TGTGCCAGCAGCTTAAGACAGGCGAACACCGGGGAGCTGTTTTTT. This codes for CASSLRQANTGELFF.

This clonotype was seen a handful of times. V is TRBV5-1 and J is TRBJ2-5; D might be TRBD1 (5 bases). V was clipped by 5 bases and J by 5 bases, with 10 bases between them. The length of the CDR3 is 12 residues. Germline V gene sequence: CDR1 SGHRS, CDR2 YFSETQ. The DNA of the CDR3 is TGCGCCAGCAGAGCAGGGTTGGAGACCCAGTACTTC. It encodes CASRAGLETQYF.

The CDR3 bases are TGTGCCAGCTCCCTGGGGGGTGAGTGGTCACCCCTCCACTTT. Amino acid sequence: CASSLGGEWSPLHF. This chain joins TRBV18 and TRBJ1-6; possible D gene TRBD1, 5 bases. This CDR3 spans 14 amino acids. Trimming stripped 6 bases from V and 10 bases from J, with 16 bases between. Germline-derived CDR1 and CDR2 are KGHSH and LQKENI.

This clonotype was observed many times. This chain links TRBV7-2 with TRBJ2-7; 9 bases align to TRBD1. The germline V gene encodes CDR1 SGHTA and CDR2 FQGNSA. V gave up 1 base and J gave up 4 bases; unmatched junction bases: 2. This CDR3 is built from 14 residues. CDR3 in amino acids: CASSLDRGLYEQYF. Written as DNA, the CDR3 is TGTGCCAGCAGCTTAGACAGGGGGCTGTACGAGCAGTACTTC.

This clonotype has a count of ten or more. V is TRBV7-6 and J is TRBJ2-1, with D unclear. V was pared by 2 bases and J by 6 bases, with 11 bases between. The CDR3 covers 14 residues. CDR1 is SGHVS and CDR2 is FNYEAQ in the germline V gene. The CDR3 loop reads CASSLMSVLNEQFF. The DNA of the CDR3 is TGTGCCAGCAGCTTAATGTCAGTTCTCAATGAGCAGTTCTTC.

The chain has TRBV10-3 and TRBJ2-7; 9 bases are a match to TRBD1. After removal of 6 bases from V and 1 base from J, the junction contained 10 bases not matched to a gene. In germline, CDR1 is ENHRY, CDR2 SYGVKD. The CDR3 length is 16 residues. The CDR3 spells CAIRTSGQGRSYEQYF. The CDR3 nucleotides are TGTGCCATCAGGACCTCAGGACAGGGGCGATCCTACGAGCAGTACTTC.

The V gene is TRBV4-1, the J gene TRBJ2-3; D is perhaps TRBD2 (7 bases). Germline CDR1 MGHRA, CDR2 YSYEKL. The V and J ends lost 7 bases and 3 bases respectively, with 20 bases between them. The CDR3 contains 16 residues. DNA for the CDR3: TGCGCCAGCACCCTCGCGAGGGGGGGCCCGACAGATACGCAGTATTTT. Protein sequence: CASTLARGGPTDTQYF.

This clonotype has ten or more counts. The chain uses TRBV28 and TRBJ2-7, with 13 bases matching TRBD2. V shed 4 bases, J shed 2 bases, and the junction held 5 bases outside the gene matches. CDR3 length: 16 amino acids. Germline V gene data show CDR1 as MDHEN and CDR2 as SYDVKM. The CDR3 loop reads CASSSRLAGGPYEQYF. As DNA, the CDR3 is TGTGCCAGCAGTTCCCGACTAGCGGGGGGTCCCTACGAGCAGTACTTC.

This clonotype was picked up many times. The CDR3 loop reads CASSLVDGKNTEAFF. The DNA of the CDR3 is TGTGCCAGCAGTTTAGTCGACGGAAAGAACACTGAAGCTTTCTTT. V and J are TRBV12-3 or TRBV12-4 and TRBJ1-1, with no clear D. CDR3 size: 15 residues. The ends were cut back, 1 base at V and 1 base at J, with 10 bases in the middle.

This clonotype was seen at least ten times. The chain recombines TRBV20-1 with TRBJ2-1; D gene unclear. The CDR3 loop spans 17 amino acids. V lost 3 bases, J lost 5 bases, and 23 bases lay in between. The V gene's germline CDR1 is DFQATT and CDR2 SNEGSKA (reference sequence). CDR3 coding DNA: TGCAGTGCTAGCGATAGGGTTCGGGTCCTTACCAACAATGAGCAGTTCTTC. Its protein product is CSASDRVRVLTNNEQFF.

This clonotype was seen many times. The chain combines TRBV7-2 with TRBJ2-5, with 7 bases that match TRBD2. The V and J ends lost 5 bases and 4 bases, in that order; junction bases with no gene match: 7. The CDR3 has 14 amino acids. Germline assignment: CDR1 SGHTA and CDR2 FQGNSA. As DNA, the CDR3 is TGTGCCAGCAGCATCCCTAGCGGAGGAGAGACCCAGTACTTC. It encodes CASSIPSGGETQYF.

The chain has TRBV20-1 and TRBJ2-5, with 11 bases fitting TRBD2. The germline gives CDR1 DFQATT, CDR2 SNEGSKA (reference sequence). With V trimmed by 5 bases and J by 0 bases, 2 bases remained unmatched. CDR3 length equals 14 residues. CDR3 sequence (DNA): TGCAGTGCTTTACTAGCGGGGGACCAAGAGACCCAGTACTTC. Its translation: CSALLAGDQETQYF.

This clonotype was detected ten times or more. The chain combines TRBV5-1 with TRBJ1-1; TRBD1 aligns across 7 bases. Germline V lookup: CDR1 SGHRS, CDR2 YFSETQ. The CDR3 runs 16 residues. The trim removed 0 bases at V and 0 bases at J, leaving 5 bases unmatched. Written as DNA, the CDR3 is TGCGCCAGCAGCTTGGTCGAGGGGACAGTGAACACTGAAGCTTTCTTT. Its translation is CASSLVEGTVNTEAFF.

This chain connects TRBV19 to TRBJ2-2; 10 positions match TRBD1. This CDR3 comprises 15 residues. Trimming at V came to 7 bases and at J to 5 bases, leaving 7 bases not matched to a gene. Germline CDR1 reads LNHDA; CDR2 reads SQIVND (reference sequence). The CDR3, as DNA: TGTGCCAGTACAGGACAGGGGGTTTTTACCGGGGAGCTGTTTTTT. As protein: CASTGQGVFTGELFF.

This clonotype has a handful of counts. The J gene is TRBJ2-3, the V gene TRBV4-1; 8 nucleotides match TRBD2. The CDR3 runs to 16 residues. Per the germline V gene, CDR1 is MGHRA and CDR2 is YSYEKL. The ends lost 0 bases at V and 7 bases at J; junction bases unmatched: 9. The CDR3 sequence is CASSQEGVAGRYTQYF. CDR3 coding DNA: TGCGCCAGCAGCCAAGAGGGAGTAGCGGGGCGGTATACGCAGTATTTT.